Below are 20 T cell receptor beta chains sequenced from a single sample in a study of CD8+ T cells in alopecia areata. Described treatment: oral pan-JAK inhibitor, 5-10 mg twice daily. Once RNA had been extracted, it was reverse transcribed into cDNA to act as the sequencing template. The method was immunoSEQ multiplex PCR; TCRdb's version includes in-frame clones alone and lacks a portion of them. The data hold hundreds of thousands of clones, with 45% to 70% observed a single time. This material consisted of CD4+ T cells sorted from blood, taken between weeks 51 and 54, from a patient treated with tofacitinib. The receptor source for this set is a human donor with alopecia areata.

This chain uses TRBV29-1 with TRBJ2-3, with 8 bases matching TRBD2. CDR3 size: 14 residues. Germline assignment: CDR1 SQVTM and CDR2 ANQGSEA. V lost 6 bases and J lost 3; bases outside the gene matches: 8. The CDR3 DNA reads TGCAGCGTCGCCGAGGGCGGGGGGACAGATACGCAGTATTTT. Protein sequence: CSVAEGGGTDTQYF.

This chain joins TRBV4-1 and TRBJ1-6; the D gene is possibly TRBD1 (6 bases). The CDR3 is 17 amino acids. Germline V gene lookup returns CDR1 MGHRA and CDR2 YSYEKL. The V gene lost 1 base and the J gene lost 6 bases, with 16 bases spanning the gap. CDR3 sequence (DNA): TGCGCCAGCAGCCAAGCGCCCCAGGGGCCCTTTAATTCACCCCTCCACTTT. Amino acids: CASSQAPQGPFNSPLHF.

The rearrangement links TRBV5-1 to TRBJ2-5; tentative D call: TRBD2 (6 bases). The ends were cut back, 6 bases at V and 2 bases at J, with 17 bases in the middle. CDR1 is SGHRS and CDR2 is YFSETQ in the germline V gene. The CDR3 runs 15 residues. The CDR3 DNA follows: TGCGCCAGCACCCCCGGTCCTGGGGGGCAAGAGACCCAGTACTTC. Protein: CASTPGPGGQETQYF.

A single count supports this clone. V and J are TRBV6-5 and TRBJ1-1; 7 bases map to TRBD1. CDR1 is MNHEY and CDR2 is SVGAGI in the germline V gene. V shed 6 bases, J shed 5 bases, and the junction held 9 bases outside the gene matches. CDR3 size: 14 residues. CDR3 in amino acids: CASSRPAGGTEAFF. In nucleotides, the CDR3 is TGTGCCAGCAGCCGACCCGCAGGGGGGACTGAAGCTTTCTTT.

V and J are TRBV6-5 and TRBJ1-2; D remains ambiguous. The CDR3 spans 15 residues. CDR1 is MNHEY, CDR2 SVGAGI, per germline. Trimming pared 2 bases from V and 4 bases from J, leaving 14 bases between. In DNA form, the CDR3 reads TGTGCCAGCAGTTACACCCACAGCCTCTCCTATGGCTACACCTTC. Encoded protein: CASSYTHSLSYGYTF.

The rearrangement links TRBV9 to TRBJ1-5; no definite D call. Trimming took 0 bases from V and 6 from J, leaving 13 bases between them. CDR3 length equals 15 residues. Germline V CDR1 and CDR2: SGDLS, YYNGEE. CDR3 amino acids: CASSVDPGSSQPQHF. CDR3 DNA: TGTGCCAGCAGCGTAGATCCGGGGTCAAGTCAGCCCCAGCATTTT.

This clone is a singleton in its sample. The V and J genes are TRBV15 and TRBJ1-2, with TRBD1 matching 10 bases. The CDR3 has 14 amino acids. CDR1 is LNHNV, CDR2 YYDKDF, per germline (reference sequence). With V trimmed by 1 base and J by 6 bases, 2 bases remained unmatched. CDR3 DNA sequence: TGTGCCACCAGCAGAGGACAGGGGGCCAATGGCTACACCTTC. Encoded protein: CATSRGQGANGYTF.

V usage is TRBV7-9 and J usage is TRBJ2-7; D is unresolved. Trimming removed 2 bases at V and 3 bases at J, with 5 bases between. The CDR3 consists of 12 residues. CDR1 and CDR2 (germline): SEHNR, FQNEAQ (reference sequence). CDR3: CASSLTHYEQYF. As DNA, the CDR3 is TGTGCCAGCAGCTTAACCCACTACGAGCAGTACTTC.

The rearrangement uses TRBV4-2 and TRBJ2-4; a weak D match, TRBD1 (5 bases). The CDR3 length is 16 residues. Germline lookup yields CDR1 LGHNA and CDR2 YNFKEQ. V was trimmed by 1 base and J by 0 bases, leaving 10 bases between them. CDR3 sequence reads: CASSQVQAIAKNIQYF. The CDR3 DNA is TGTGCCAGCAGCCAAGTACAGGCTATAGCCAAAAACATTCAGTACTTC.

This clone was observed a single time. The sample holds other DNA sequences that translate to the same CDR3. The chain joins TRBV18 to TRBJ2-7; 8 nucleotides match TRBD1. The trim removed 3 bases at V and 3 bases at J, leaving 4 bases unmatched. CDR1 and CDR2 (germline): KGHSH, LQKENI. CDR3 length: 14 residues. The CDR3 coding sequence is TGTGCCAGCTCACCCGGGACAGGCAGCTACGAGCAGTACTTC. It encodes CASSPGTGSYEQYF.

This clone has only a few counts. The rearrangement uses TRBV6-1 and TRBJ1-2, with TRBD1 as a possible D gene (6 bases). The CDR3 spans 14 residues. V lost 4 bases and J 4 bases, leaving 13 bases between the germline ends. The germline V gene has CDR1 MNHNS and CDR2 SASEGT. The CDR3 is CASSVGGSGYGYTF. CDR3 nucleotides: TGTGCCAGCAGTGTGGGGGGCTCTGGCTATGGCTACACCTTC.

This clone occurred a few times. The chain carries TRBV7-3 and TRBJ1-1; D unclear. The CDR3 sequence is 15 residues long. Looked up from germline, CDR1 is SGHTA and CDR2 is FQGTGA. The V end lost 2 bases, the J end lost 1 base, and 11 bases lay between the germline ends. The CDR3 bases are TGTGCCAGCAGCTTACATTTTATCAGGAACACTGAAGCTTTCTTT. Protein product: CASSLHFIRNTEAFF.

The chain has TRBV30 and TRBJ2-7, with a possible D match to TRBD2 (6 bases). V lost 0 bases and J lost 0, with 12 bases in between. CDR3 length: 15 amino acids. Germline V CDR1 and CDR2: GTSNPN, SVGIG (reference sequence). The DNA for the CDR3 is TGTGCCTGGAGTGTACTAGGAGGGAGCTCCTACGAGCAGTACTTC. It specifies CAWSVLGGSSYEQYF.

Only a few counts were recorded for this clone. The chain carries TRBV6-5 and TRBJ2-5, with 14 bases lining up with TRBD2. V was pared by 8 bases and J by 4 bases, with 3 bases of the junction left unmatched. Germline loops: CDR1 MNHEY, CDR2 SVGAGI. The CDR3 extends over 14 amino acids. CDR3 protein: CASGGLAGVETQYF. CDR3 coding DNA: TGTGCCAGCGGGGGACTAGCGGGGGTAGAGACCCAGTACTTC.

The chain joins TRBV2 to TRBJ1-5, with TRBD1 matching 8 bases. The CDR3 runs 15 residues. Germline-derived CDR1 and CDR2 are SNHLY and FYNNEI. Trimming removed 3 bases from V and 3 bases from J; junction bases left unmatched: 4. The CDR3 loop is CASSDQGAPNQPQHF. The CDR3 coding sequence is TGTGCCAGCAGTGACCAGGGGGCCCCCAATCAGCCCCAGCATTTT.

V usage is TRBV29-1 and J usage is TRBJ1-3; no clear D gene. The V gene lost 7 bases and the J gene lost 4 bases, with 14 bases spanning the gap. Germline CDR1 is SQVTM and CDR2 is ANQGSEA. The CDR3 contains 13 residues. CDR3 sequence reads: CSAWGNSGNTIYF. The CDR3 DNA follows: TGCAGCGCTTGGGGAAATTCGGGAAACACCATATATTTT.

This clone was seen only a few times. The CDR3 sequence: CASSAVRGSGANVLTF. The DNA of the CDR3 is TGTGCCAGCAGCGCGGTGAGGGGCTCTGGGGCCAACGTCCTGACTTTC. The rearrangement links TRBV2 to TRBJ2-6; tentatively, D is TRBD1 or TRBD2 (5 bases each). This CDR3 contains 16 residues. Trimming cost V 6 bases and J 0 bases, with 12 bases left between them. In germline, CDR1 is SNHLY, CDR2 FYNNEI.

The J gene is TRBJ2-3, the V gene TRBV9, with TRBD2 matching 10 bases. This CDR3 comprises 16 residues. Germline V CDR1 and CDR2: SGDLS, YYNGEE. Trimming took 4 bases from V and 0 from J; bases not matched to a gene: 5. CDR3 in amino acids: CASSMGLALSTDTQYF. The CDR3 DNA reads as TGTGCCAGCAGCATGGGACTAGCGCTTAGCACAGATACGCAGTATTTT.

The gene calls are TRBV20-1 and TRBJ2-7; weak D call: TRBD1 (6 bases). Germline V gene data show CDR1 as DFQATT and CDR2 as SNEGSKA (reference sequence). V was pared by 3 bases and J by 6 bases, with 9 bases between. CDR3 length equals 11 residues. The CDR3 DNA sequence: TGCAGTGCTAGCAAGGGGGTCGAGCAGTACTTC. Its protein product is CSASKGVEQYF.

The rearrangement links TRBV6-5 to TRBJ1-2, with a possible D match to TRBD1 (6 bases). CDR3 length: 14 amino acids. Germline assignment: CDR1 MNHEY and CDR2 SVGAGI. V was pared by 6 bases and J by 3 bases, with 14 bases between. The CDR3 DNA reads TGTGCCAGCAGACCCGGACAGAAATACTATGGCTACACCTTC. This gives the protein CASRPGQKYYGYTF.